By proportion, the clone carrying this T cell receptor beta chain is medium-sized. The data derive from a study of blood T cell repertoires in COVID-19. Overall study: Some COVID-19 samples were acute and others convalescent; all came from the United States, Italy and Spain. The cDNA or gDNA used as material had been derived from T cells, B-cell-depleted T cells, or PBMCs.

From germline, CDR1 is SEHNR and CDR2 FQNEAQ (reference sequence). The CDR3 spans 13 residues. Germline trimming cut 5 bases from V and 2 bases from J; bases unmatched to any gene: 0. Per the authors' pipeline: Estimated nucleated cell counts came from reference gene primer amplification. Here immunoSEQ multiplex PCR was the method, and the copy in TCRdb shows in-frame clones only, minus some. Clone size and the V and J calls come from that table; the DNA yielded D and trimming. The sample lists 250,000 to 300,000 clones, about 70% seen once, with 3.3% in the top ten. The chain uses TRBV7-9 and TRBJ2-7; 10 bases line up with TRBD1. This TCR derives from an elderly woman with acute or convalescent COVID-19. The sequenced sample was peripheral blood. The CDR3 DNA follows: TGTGCCAGCAGCGACAGGGGGCCCTACGAGCAGTACTTC. This gives the protein CASSDRGPYEQYF.